This T cell receptor beta chain is drawn from a study of T cell repertoires in cytomegalovirus infection. Background on the study: Both CMV infection and a matching HLA type were indicated by public TCR beta signatures.

This clonotype was observed at least ten times. Antigen: not known. TCRdb independently ran MiXCR on the reads; one entry per CDR3 protein. This sample has 560,000 or so distinct CDR3 sequences, with approximately 16% found just once. Overall study findings and caveats: CMV-specific TCR beta clonotypes restricted by HLA-C were the ones dominating the ex vivo response.

Between the trimmed V and J ends, which lost 6 bases and 7 bases, there was a span of 18 bases. This CDR3 contains 14 residues. The V and J genes are TRBV12-3 or TRBV12-4 and TRBJ1-2, with D perhaps matching TRBD1 (5 bases). The material sequenced was CD8+ T cells from PBMCs. The TCR was taken from a human donor in good health (CMV status not recorded). Some clones in this sample may be carry-over from other donors' samples. The CDR3 spells CASSWGRSGIGYTF. CDR3 coding DNA: TGTGCCAGCAGCTGGGGACGGTCAGGGATTGGCTACACCTTC.